This T cell receptor (beta chain) was recovered during a study of blood T cells in healthy people across ages. The study, taken as a whole, reports: Roughly linear declines in TCR beta diversity per million T cells occurred with age.

On this clonotype: The antigen is not known.

Next came a second PCR, run for about 7 to 12 cycles, which used a sample-barcoded 5' primer along with a J-beta primer mix. One entry per CDR3 protein results from TCRdb running MiXCR on the 5' RACE reads. The table lists almost 550,000 distinct CDR3 sequences, less than 25% of them singletons. Germline CDR1 and CDR2: MNHEY and SVGEGT. V was pared by 5 bases and J by 4 bases, with 24 bases between. CDR3 length: 18 residues. The same sample was also studied in work on T cells of mothers and their children. That study adds: Barcodes for each sample and 2-4 random nucleotides were added by the M1S primer used in the second PCR.

Sequencing was carried out using blood. The clonotype was recovered from a boy aged 10-17 years in good health. The chain is built from TRBV6-2 or TRBV6-3 and TRBJ1-5, with a possible D match to TRBD1 (6 bases). Here the CDR3 reads CASSPRPWTVLVNQPQHF. Here the CDR3 DNA reads TGTGCCAGCAGTCCTCGACCGTGGACAGTTCTTGTTAATCAGCCCCAGCATTTT.